The clone carrying this T cell receptor beta chain was detected ten times or more. Its antigen is not identified. The CDR3 loop spans 12 amino acids. Trimming took off 1 base at V and 6 bases at J, with 6 bases between the two ends. CDR1 is SGHTA, CDR2 FQGNSA, per germline. These data are taken from a study of T cell repertoires in cytomegalovirus infection. Study-wide context: The public TCR beta signatures pointed to both CMV infection and matching HLA type. Findings of the study overall: Dominating the ex vivo response were HLA-C-restricted CMV-specific TCR beta clonotypes. Cumulated frequencies of public TCR beta families served to identify carriers of CMV plus the relevant HLA.

TCRdb itself ran the reads through MiXCR, one entry per CDR3 protein. This table holds 100,000 to 150,000 distinct CDR3 sequences, more than 20% found once. Material: PBMCs, sequenced either directly or after in vitro stimulation (not recorded which). This clonotype was obtained from a human donor in good health (CMV status not recorded). Some clones in this sample may be carry-over from other donors' samples. The V and J genes are TRBV7-2 and TRBJ1-1; D not resolved. This CDR3 reads CASSLVAAEAFF. The CDR3 bases are TGTGCCAGCAGCTTAGTGGCTGCTGAAGCTTTCTTT.